Following are 9 T cell receptor beta chains from one sample sequenced in a study of T-cell memory formation after mild COVID-19. One entry per CDR3 protein results from TCRdb running MiXCR on the 5' RACE reads. The top ten clones hold 20% to 25% of a sample with under 550,000 distinct CDR3 sequences, about 20% of them seen once. Sample: PBMCs or a T cell subset sorted from them (not recorded which). All receptors derive from a man aged 18 to 30 who had mild COVID-19 (a few samples of this study predate the infection). Cell type and time point are not known.

This chain joins TRBV5-6 and TRBJ2-3, with 10 bases lining up with TRBD2. CDR3 length: 12 residues. The ends lost 6 bases at V and 7 bases at J; junction bases unmatched: 2. The germline CDR1 and CDR2 sequences are SGHDT and YYEEEE. CDR3 in DNA: TGTGCCAGCACAGCGGGGGGGAATACGCAGTATTTT. As protein: CASTAGGNTQYF.

This clonotype has ten or more counts. The chain has TRBV6-2 or TRBV6-3 and TRBJ1-6; TRBD1 agrees at 9 bases. The CDR3 is 16 amino acids. The V segment lost 4 bases and the J segment 13 bases; nucleotides outside the gene matches: 14. CDR1 MNHEY and CDR2 SVGEGT come from the germline V gene. The CDR3 region is CASSWRTGVDAGPLHF. CDR3 DNA sequence: TGTGCCAGCAGTTGGCGGACAGGGGTCGACGCGGGTCCCCTCCACTTT.

In this sample, this clonotype turned up a few times. The chain uses TRBV6-2 or TRBV6-3 and TRBJ1-5; no clear D gene. This CDR3 has 12 amino acids. The germline V and J ends were trimmed by 5 bases and 4 bases, with 6 bases remaining between them. Germline V CDR1 and CDR2: MNHEY, SVGEGT. CDR3 amino acids: CASSGRNQPQHF. For the CDR3, the DNA is TGTGCCAGCAGTGGCAGAAATCAGCCCCAGCATTTT.

The chain combines TRBV7-3 with TRBJ1-1; possibly TRBD1 for D (5 bases). The CDR3 loop spans 13 amino acids. Germline CDR1 is SGHTA and CDR2 is FQGTGA. Trimming took off 2 bases at V and 7 bases at J, with 11 bases between the two ends. CDR3 DNA: TGTGCCAGCAGCTTAGTTTCGGGGGTTGAAGCTTTCTTT. It is translated as CASSLVSGVEAFF.

This clonotype came up a few times. This rearrangement joins TRBV7-3 to TRBJ2-6; D not resolved. The CDR3 loop spans 14 amino acids. Trimming removed 3 bases at V and 2 bases at J, with 5 bases between. Per the germline V gene, CDR1 is SGHTA and CDR2 is FQGTGA. In DNA form, the CDR3 reads TGTGCCAGCAGCTTCTCCCCTGGGGCCAACGTCCTGACTTTC. Translating gives CASSFSPGANVLTF.

The V call is TRBV15, the J call TRBJ1-1; possible D gene TRBD1, 6 bases. CDR1 is LNHNV, CDR2 YYDKDF, per germline (reference sequence). Deletions cut 4 bases from V and 1 base from J, with 7 bases between. This CDR3 spans 13 amino acids. CDR3 nucleotide sequence: TGTGCCACCAGCACCAGGGGGAACACTGAAGCTTTCTTT. This codes for CATSTRGNTEAFF.

This chain joins TRBV15 and TRBJ1-1; D gene ambiguous. The CDR3 length is 13 residues. The ends were cut back, 8 bases at V and 0 bases at J, with 10 bases in the middle. The germline V gene encodes CDR1 LNHNV and CDR2 YYDKDF (reference sequence). The CDR3 sequence is CATATEMNTEAFF. The CDR3 coding sequence is TGTGCCACCGCTACCGAGATGAACACTGAAGCTTTCTTT.

The chain is built from TRBV5-1 and TRBJ2-7; TRBD1 aligns across 8 bases. J was trimmed by 4 bases and V by 5 bases; bases with no gene match: 11. This CDR3 comprises 15 residues. Germline-derived CDR1 and CDR2 are SGHRS and YFSETQ. The CDR3, as DNA: TGCGCCAGCAGTTTAGACCCACAGGGGGATTACGAGCAGTACTTC. Translation: CASSLDPQGDYEQYF.

This chain uses TRBV15 with TRBJ2-3; 12 bases are a match to TRBD1. With V trimmed by 1 base and J by 5 bases, 7 bases remained unmatched. The germline gives CDR1 LNHNV, CDR2 YYDKDF (reference sequence). The CDR3 spans 17 residues. CDR3 DNA: TGTGCCACCAGCAGAGGTCCGGGACAGGGGGCGCAAGATACGCAGTATTTT. Its translation is CATSRGPGQGAQDTQYF.